This T cell receptor (beta chain) was sequenced during a study of tumor-infiltrating lymphocytes in oesophageal squamous cell carcinoma. The CDR3 contains 13 residues. V was trimmed by 7 bases and J by 3 bases, leaving 12 bases between them. Germline CDR1 is SNHLY and CDR2 is FYNNEI. This clonotype has at least ten counts. Each CDR3 protein is one row after TCRdb ran MiXCR on the PCR reads. The data contain some 6,200 distinct CDR3 sequences, roughly 15% of them singletons. The sequencing sample was made of normal esophageal tissue next to the tumor. This chain joins TRBV2 and TRBJ2-5; TRBD1 might be the D (6 bases). The receptor was derived from a male donor with esophageal squamous cell carcinoma. CDR3 DNA: TGTGCCAGCAACGGGGACATAAAAGAGACCCAGTACTTC. As protein: CASNGDIKETQYF. Filled out from reference TRBV2 and TRBJ2-5, the complete variable domain reads EPEVTQTPSHQVTQMGQEVILRCVPISNHLYFYWYRQILGQKVEFLVSFYNNEISEKSEIFDDQFSVERPDGSNFTLKIRSTKLEDSAMYFCASNGDIKETQYFGPGTRLLVL.